This TCR beta chain came from a study of cytomegalovirus exposure and HLA in healthy donors. The overall study: Sequencing of about 179 million T cells in an earlier analysis found about 120 million unique TCR beta sequences. Of all 400 or so donors who were genotyped, roughly 85% belonged to the Caucasian-associated ancestry cluster. Study conclusions and caveats: As a later analysis revealed, most CMV-associated TCR beta chains appeared HLA-restricted.

As regards this clone: Antigen specificity is unknown.

PCR employed 60 Vbeta and 13 Jbeta primers. Libraries were prepared by immunoSEQ multiplex PCR; TCRdb keeps only in-frame clonotypes and omits some of them. The sample lists roughly 180,000 clones, about 77% seen once, with 1.3% in the top ten. V was shortened by 5 bases and J by 10 bases, with 9 bases between the two germline ends. Germline assignment: CDR1 KGHSH and CDR2 LQKENI. The CDR3 extends over 11 amino acids. This receptor was obtained from a man aged 25 to 40 in good health and CMV-seronegative. The sample comprised PBMCs. This chain uses TRBV18 with TRBJ2-1, with D possibly being TRBD2 (5 bases). The DNA of the CDR3 is TGTGCCAGCTCAACGCAGCGGGAGCAGTTCTTC. Its translation: CASSTQREQFF.